The entry below gives a single TCR beta chain sequence along with its context. Antigen unknown. Poor-prognosis osteosarcoma patients supplied post-treatment primary, local recurrence and metastasis tumor specimens. Generated by immunoSEQ multiplex PCR, the TCRdb table keeps only in-frame clones and is missing some. The sample holds approximately 6,200 clones; 60% to 80% are singletons and the top ten take about 15%. Germline CDR1 is SGHNT and CDR2 is YENEEA. V was shortened by 5 bases and J by 9 bases, with 13 bases between the two germline ends. This CDR3 contains 12 residues. This entry comes from a study of the immune and genomic landscape of osteosarcoma. General observations from the study: No matched normal tissue; external skin and blood data served as benchmarks.

This rearrangement joins TRBV11-3 to TRBJ2-5, with D perhaps being TRBD1 or TRBD2 (5 bases each). Sequences were obtained from osteosarcoma tumor tissue from the lung. The source of this sequence is a human donor with osteosarcoma. Written as DNA, the CDR3 is TGTGCCAGCAGCCCGCTGGGGGTTCCCCAGTACTTC. It yields the protein CASSPLGVPQYF.